Following are 30 T cell receptor beta chains from one sample sequenced in a study of tumor-infiltrating lymphocytes in primary liver carcinoma. Bulk tissue was left unsorted, and RNA and DNA were co-extracted from about 19-30 mg of it. Making TCR beta cDNA involved 400 to 600 ng total RNA and a constant-region primer. ARM-PCR, slightly modified, supplied the TCR beta libraries through three nested multiplex PCR rounds. The first two PCR rounds used TRBV1-TRBV30 forward primers with a C-beta reverse primer, about 10 cycles each. TCRdb ran MiXCR on the multiplex PCR reads and lists one entry per CDR3 protein. This table holds roughly 190,000 distinct CDR3 sequences, 85% found once. The sequenced sample consisted of tumor tissue from primary liver carcinoma. The receptors stem from a man aged 35-49 years with primary liver carcinoma and hepatitis B virus infection.

Concerning this clonotype itself: The germline gene is not matched at one end of the junction; a read error may be the cause. The V and J genes are TRBV29-1 and TRBJ2-2; 11 nucleotides line up with TRBD2. The CDR3 totals 16 residues. CDR1 is SQVTM and CDR2 is ANQGSEA in the germline V gene. The CDR3 DNA follows: TGCAACGTTGAAGCCGCGACTAGCGGGATAACCGGGGAGCTGTTTTTT. This translates into CNVEAATSGITGELFF.

The sample holds one count of this clonotype. The chain recombines TRBV6-1 with TRBJ2-7; 7 bases are shared with TRBD1. Germline V gives CDR1 MNHNS, CDR2 SASEGT. This CDR3 region has 13 residues. The CDR3 nucleotides are TGTGCAACCGAGATAGGGGGCCACTACGAGCAGTACTTC. It encodes CATEIGGHYEQYF.

Of note for this clonotype: This could be a read error, since a much larger clone is one nucleotide away. J is TRBJ2-5 and V is TRBV28; D not resolved. The last part of the DNA fits TRBJ2-1 better; the J call may be wrong. CDR3 length: 14 amino acids. In germline, CDR1 is MDHEN, CDR2 SYDVKM. The CDR3 DNA reads TGTGCCAGCAGCCTCGGGCAGGAGCTTGTGACCCAGTTCTTC. Protein product: CASSLGQELVTQFF.

J is TRBJ2-2 and V is TRBV11-2, with D unresolved. Deletions cut 10 bases from V and 6 bases from J, with 18 bases between. The germline V gene has CDR1 SGHAT and CDR2 FQNNGV. The CDR3 totals 14 residues. CDR3 in DNA: TGTGCCATTAGCACAGACTCGGACGCCGGGGAGCTGTTTTTT. Its protein is CAISTDSDAGELFF.

Note on this clonotype: Compared with germline, one end of the junction differs, possibly owing to a read error. The chain uses TRBV29-1 and TRBJ2-5, with TRBD1 as a possible D gene (5 bases). The CDR3 extends over 15 amino acids. Germline lookup yields CDR1 SQVTM and CDR2 ANQGSEA. The CDR3 loop reads CSLEDHPGRGETQYF. The DNA of the CDR3 is TGCAGCCTTGAAGATCATCCGGGTAGGGGAGAGACCCAGTACTTC.

This clonotype was observed a few times. V and J are TRBV5-6 and TRBJ1-2; tentatively, D is TRBD1 (5 bases). The CDR3 loop spans 13 amino acids. The V gene's germline CDR1 is SGHDT and CDR2 YYEEEE. CDR3 amino acids: CAGSLTANYGYTF. The CDR3 nucleotides are TGTGCGGGCAGCTTGACAGCAAACTATGGCTACACCTTC.

The gene calls are TRBV4-3 and TRBJ1-2; a possible D gene is TRBD1 (5 bases). There are 15 residues in the CDR3. The germline V and J ends were trimmed by 3 bases and 4 bases, with 15 bases remaining between them. CDR1 and CDR2 (germline): LGHNA, YSLEER. CDR3 in DNA: TGCGCCAGCAGCCAGGGTCCCGGGGGATTCTATGGCTACACCTTC. Protein: CASSQGPGGFYGYTF.

On this clonotype itself: Without the conserved terminal phenylalanine or tryptophan, this CDR3 likely stems from a read error. The chain links TRBV4-1 to TRBJ2-6, with no clear D. Looked up from germline, CDR1 is MGHRA and CDR2 is YSYEKL. V lost 3 bases to trimming and J lost 0 bases, with 15 bases between them. CDR3 size: 18 residues. CDR3 residues: CASSQARIGRSGANVLTV. CDR3 sequence (DNA): TGCGCCAGCAGCCAGGCCCGCATAGGCCGCTCTGGGGCCAACGTCCTGACTGTC.

This sequence joins TRBV5-1 and TRBJ1-2; 7 bases are shared with TRBD1. The V segment lost 4 bases and the J segment 6 bases; nucleotides outside the gene matches: 9. Germline V gene lookup returns CDR1 SGHRS and CDR2 YFSETQ. This CDR3 is built from 14 residues. CDR3 nucleotides: TGCGCCAGCAGCGCTCGGAGAGGGGGCGATGGCTACACCTTC. Translating it yields CASSARRGGDGYTF.

The chain is built from TRBV6-5 and TRBJ1-2; unclear D gene. The CDR3 length is 12 residues. Germline CDR1 and CDR2: MNHEY and SVGAGI. Here the CDR3 reads CDTLDLASMHTF. CDR3 DNA: TGTGACACCCTAGACCTTGCCTCAATGCACACCTTC.

As concerns this clonotype: This is likely a read error, given that the CDR3 carries no conserved phenylalanine or tryptophan at its end. The rearrangement uses TRBV11-2 and TRBJ2-3; TRBD2 agrees at 10 bases. Germline CDR1 is SGHAT and CDR2 is FQNNGV. The CDR3 has 16 amino acids. This chain's CDR3 is CASSFLAGALTDTQYL. The CDR3 nucleotides are TGTGCCAGTAGCTTCCTAGCGGGAGCACTCACAGATACACAGTATCTT.

As concerns this clonotype: An end of the junction differs from the germline gene, which may be a read error. The J gene is TRBJ1-1, the V gene TRBV5-1, with a weak D call TRBD1 (6 bases). This CDR3 region has 15 residues. CDR1 and CDR2 from the germline V gene are SGHRS and YFSETQ. CDR3 sequence reads: CTSSSRGLQNTEAFF. The CDR3 DNA is TGCACCAGCAGCTCCAGGGGACTTCAGAACACTGAAGCTTTCTTT.

As concerns this clonotype: The conserved final phenylalanine or tryptophan is absent from the CDR3, which likely points to a read error. V and J are TRBV10-1 and TRBJ1-4; D gene unclear. Germline V CDR1 and CDR2: WNHNN, SYGVQD (reference sequence). This CDR3 has 11 amino acids. V was pared by 11 bases and J by 10 bases, with 14 bases between. CDR3 nucleotides: TGCGCCTGCTCAGAGGGAGGAAAACTGTTTTAT. Its translation: CACSEGGKLFY.

This clonotype was seen a single time. At one boundary the junction diverges from the germline segment, which might be a read error. This chain uses TRBV11-2 with TRBJ1-1, with D unclear. Germline CDR1 reads SGHAT; CDR2 reads FQNNGV. The CDR3 totals 13 residues. The CDR3 spells CDSSLGLDSEAFF. DNA for the CDR3: TGTGACAGCAGCTTAGGACTGGACTCTGAAGCTTTCTTT.

With regard to this clonotype: A read error may explain this, as a much larger clone is one base away. V usage is TRBV28 and J usage is TRBJ2-5; 9 bases are a match to TRBD1. Germline V lookup: CDR1 MDHEN, CDR2 SYDVKM. Trimming at V came to 5 bases and at J to 6 bases, leaving 10 bases not matched to a gene. The length of the CDR3 is 15 residues. CDR3 sequence (DNA): TGTGCCAGCAGTATCACCGGGACAGGGAGAAAGACCCAGTACTTC. The encoded protein is CASSITGTGRKTQYF.

On this clonotype: A read error is likely, as this CDR3 ends without the conserved phenylalanine or tryptophan. The genes are TRBV4-3 and TRBJ2-6; a weak D match, TRBD1 (5 bases). CDR3 length equals 17 residues. Germline CDR1 reads LGHNA; CDR2 reads YSLEER. The CDR3 here is CAISRQTDGSGTNVLTL. The CDR3 DNA sequence: TGTGCCATCAGCCGTCAGACAGATGGCTCTGGGACCAACGTCCTGACTTTA.

To note about this clonotype: A much more abundant neighbour one base away suggests this may be a read error. The CDR3 reads CASSTAGGCTEAFF. As DNA, the CDR3 is TGCGCCAGCAGCACCGCGGGGGGTTGCACTGAAGCTTTCTTT. The chain has TRBV5-1 and TRBJ1-1; D might be TRBD1 (5 bases). Deletions cut 4 bases from V and 4 bases from J, with 14 bases between. The CDR3 has 14 amino acids. From germline, CDR1 is SGHRS and CDR2 YFSETQ.

The chain has TRBV19 and TRBJ2-7; D possibly corresponds to TRBD1 (5 bases). The CDR3 is made up of 12 amino acids. CDR1 and CDR2 from the germline V gene are LNHDA and SQIVND (reference sequence). Trimming pared 8 bases from V and 3 bases from J, leaving 11 bases between. The CDR3, as DNA: TGTGCCAGTGGCAGGGATGACTACGAGCAGTACTTC. It codes for CASGRDDYEQYF.

Details on this clonotype: An end of the junction differs from the germline gene, which may be a read error. This chain links TRBV12-3 or TRBV12-4 with TRBJ2-7; D unclear. This CDR3 contains 15 residues. The CDR3 loop reads CTSSLWSGESYEQYF. DNA of the CDR3: TGTACCAGCAGTTTATGGTCTGGTGAGTCCTACGAGCAGTACTTC.

For this clonotype: The junction differs from germline at one of its ends, possibly a read error. The chain employs TRBV29-1 and TRBJ1-3; TRBD1 might be the D (6 bases). Germline V gene data show CDR1 as SQVTM and CDR2 as ANQGSEA. This CDR3 contains 13 residues. Written as DNA, the CDR3 is TGCAGTGTTGGTGACAGGAACCTATACACCATATATTTT. As protein: CSVGDRNLYTIYF.

As regards this clonotype: At one end, the junction sequence differs from germline, possibly due to a read error. The V gene is TRBV29-1, the J gene TRBJ1-1, with D possibly TRBD1 on 5 matching bases. This CDR3 contains 15 residues. CDR1 and CDR2 (germline): SQVTM, ANQGSEA. The CDR3 DNA follows: TGCAGCATTGACCCAGGTTGGGGGATGAACACTGAAGCTTTCTTT. It translates to CSIDPGWGMNTEAFF.

Turning to this clonotype: Sequence at one end of the junction differs from germline and may be a read error. This rearrangement joins TRBV6-2 or TRBV6-3 to TRBJ1-2; no firm D call. Per germline, CDR1 MNHEY and CDR2 SVGEGT. CDR3 length: 14 residues. CDR3 region: CAISYSSGNYGYSF. DNA for the CDR3: TGTGCCATCAGTTACTCCTCGGGAAACTATGGCTACTCCTTC.

In the case of this clonotype: One end of the junction fails to match germline, which may point to a read error. The chain uses TRBV6-6 and TRBJ2-2; the D gene is possibly TRBD2 (7 bases). The length of the CDR3 is 15 residues. CDR1 is MNHNY and CDR2 is SVGAGI in the germline V gene (reference sequence). CDR3 DNA sequence: TGTGCCAACACTACAGGGAGGGCGAACACCGGGGAGTTGTTTTTT. It specifies CANTTGRANTGELFF.

As to this clonotype: One junction end disagrees with the germline gene, perhaps due to a read error. This rearrangement joins TRBV4-2 to TRBJ2-1; TRBD2 aligns across 7 bases. Germline V gene data show CDR1 as LGHNA and CDR2 as YNFKEQ. CDR3 size: 16 residues. Here the CDR3 DNA reads TGTGCCAGTAGCCTACTTAGCGGGCTCTCCTACTATGAGCAGTTCTTC. Amino acids: CASSLLSGLSYYEQFF.

This clonotype appeared once. V gene TRBV12-3 or TRBV12-4 combines with J gene TRBJ1-3, with D tentatively TRBD1 (6 bases). The CDR3 is made up of 14 amino acids. The CDR3 sequence is CVNSIQGSGNTIYF. The CDR3 coding sequence is TGTGTCAACAGTATACAGGGCTCTGGAAACACCATATATTTT.

Notes on this clonotype: A much larger clone sits a single nucleotide away, making a read error possible. This chain uses TRBV28 with TRBJ2-3, with a tentative D call TRBD1 (6 bases). This CDR3 spans 14 amino acids. V was pared by 0 bases and J by 4 bases, with 8 bases between. Germline CDR1 and CDR2: MDHEN and SYDVKM. CDR3 residues: CASSLCSGADTQYF. CDR3 nucleotides: TGTGCCAGCAGTTTATGTTCAGGGGCAGATACGCAGTATTTT.

Notes on this clonotype: At one end the junction does not follow the germline gene, possibly because of a read error. J is TRBJ1-1 and V is TRBV29-1; possibly TRBD1 for D (6 bases). The length of the CDR3 is 15 residues. Germline V CDR1 and CDR2: SQVTM, ANQGSEA. CDR3 in DNA: TGCAGCGTTGGAGGGGGGTGGGGTACGAACACTGAACCTTTCTTT. The encoded protein is CSVGGGWGTNTEPFF.

With respect to this clonotype: At one boundary the junction diverges from the germline segment, which might be a read error. CDR3 DNA sequence: TGTACCAGCAGTTACAAGACTAGTTTTAATGAGCAGTTCTTC. This gives the protein CTSSYKTSFNEQFF. The genes are TRBV6-5 and TRBJ2-1, with D tentatively TRBD2 (6 bases). In germline, CDR1 is MNHEY, CDR2 SVGAGI. The CDR3 spans 14 residues.

Notes on this clonotype: This could be a read error, since a much larger clone is one nucleotide away. The chain carries TRBV30 and TRBJ1-2; TRBD1 might be the D (5 bases). V lost 7 bases and J lost 4, with 16 bases in between. This CDR3 contains 13 residues. Germline CDR1 and CDR2: GTSNPN and SVGIG (reference sequence). The DNA for the CDR3 is TGTGCCTCCACACGGGGACCCGCCTATGGCTACACCTTC. It translates to CASTRGPAYGYTF.

This clonotype turned up a few times. Compared with germline, one end of the junction differs, possibly owing to a read error. V gene TRBV6-2 or TRBV6-3 combines with J gene TRBJ2-5, with D possibly matching TRBD2 (6 bases). Germline V CDR1 and CDR2: MNHEY, SVGEGT. This CDR3 is built from 14 residues. The CDR3 loop is CTSSSGDFQETQYF. DNA of the CDR3: TGTACCAGTAGTTCCGGGGACTTTCAAGAGACCCAGTACTTC.